This T cell receptor beta chain was identified in a study of cytomegalovirus exposure and HLA in healthy donors. This CDR3 region has 14 residues. Germline loops: CDR1 WNHNN, CDR2 SYGVQD (reference sequence). The V and J ends lost 2 bases and 2 bases respectively, with 10 bases between them. The count of this clone is one. Amplification used 60 Vbeta primers and 13 Jbeta primers. Using immunoSEQ multiplex PCR, the repertoire was profiled, and TCRdb retains in-frame clones only, with some absent. Counted here are around 150,000 clones, 79% occurring once; the ten biggest clones make up approximately 7%.

The sequence derives from a man aged 35 to 55 in good health and CMV-seropositive. The chain recombines TRBV10-1 with TRBJ2-7; TRBD2 might be the D (6 bases). Sequencing was carried out using PBMCs. The CDR3 protein is CASSEGGPPYEQYF. The CDR3 region has the DNA TGCGCCAGCAGTGAGGGAGGGCCCCCCTACGAGCAGTACTTC.